The T cell receptor (beta chain) under discussion was sequenced for a study of T cell responses to AZD1222 COVID-19 vaccine. This clone came up once. V shed 3 bases and J shed 6 bases, with 15 bases lying between them. Germline loops: CDR1 MDHEN, CDR2 SYDVKM. The CDR3 is made up of 15 amino acids. Assay: immunoSEQ multiplex PCR; the TCRdb copy retains only in-frame clones and omits some. The table records tens of thousands of clones, 89% of them present only once. Sequencing used peripheral blood, obtained 28 days after the second AZD1222 dose. The receptor comes from an adult who received the AZD1222 COVID-19 vaccine. The chain uses TRBV28 and TRBJ2-1; no definite D call. The CDR3 sequence: CASSFFLLALNEQFF. CDR3 nucleotides: TGTGCCAGCAGTTTCTTTCTTTTGGCCCTCAATGAGCAGTTCTTC.